The 12 T cell receptor beta chains below all came from one sample that was sequenced in a study of T cell responses to AZD1222 COVID-19 vaccine. Clones were read by immunoSEQ multiplex PCR, and TCRdb kept only the in-frame ones, dropping some. The table has about 100,000 clones, about 87% seen once. The sequencing here drew on peripheral blood, taken on day 0 of AZD1222 vaccination. The source is an adult in good health.

The chain has TRBV6-4 and TRBJ1-6, with D uncertain. Germline CDR1 reads MRHNA; CDR2 reads SNTAGT. The CDR3 length is 14 residues. The V end lost 3 bases, the J end lost 3 bases, and 6 bases lay between the germline ends. CDR3 sequence reads: CASSDELYNSPLHF. The CDR3 DNA reads as TGTGCCAGCAGTGATGAGCTCTATAATTCACCCCTCCACTTT.

The chain is built from TRBV5-4 and TRBJ1-3; 11 nucleotides agree with TRBD1. There are 13 residues in the CDR3. V lost 4 bases, J lost 8 bases, and 2 bases stayed unmatched. Germline V gene data show CDR1 as SGHNT and CDR2 as YYREEE (reference sequence). The CDR3 nucleotides are TGTGCCAGCAGCCGGGACAGGGGGGACACCATATATTTT. This encodes CASSRDRGDTIYF. Full variable domain (outside the CDR3, taken from reference TRBV5-4 and TRBJ1-3): ETGVTQSPTHLIKTRGQQVTLRCSSQSGHNTVSWYQQALGQGPQFIFQYYREEENGRGNFPPRFSGLQFPNYSSELNVNALELDDSALYLCASSRDRGDTIYFGEGSWLTVV.

This clone has more than one count but fewer than ten. This sequence joins TRBV3-1 (or the pseudogene TRBV3-2) and TRBJ1-2, with a weak D call TRBD1 (5 bases). The length of the CDR3 is 16 residues. Looked up from germline, CDR1 is LGHDT and CDR2 is YNNKEL (reference sequence). Trimming took off 1 base at V and 3 bases at J, with 15 bases between the two ends. The CDR3 nucleotides are TGTGCCAGCAGCCAAGTTCATTCGGCAGGGCACTATGGCTACACCTTC. Protein product: CASSQVHSAGHYGYTF.

The chain has TRBV5-1 and TRBJ2-3; 9 nucleotides agree with TRBD2. The V segment lost 4 bases and the J segment 5 bases; nucleotides outside the gene matches: 11. The germline CDR1 and CDR2 sequences are SGHRS and YFSETQ. This CDR3 spans 16 amino acids. The CDR3 nucleotides are TGCGCCAGCAGCGGCCTCAGCGGGGGGAACGTAGATACGCAGTATTTT. This gives the protein CASSGLSGGNVDTQYF.

V usage is TRBV19 and J usage is TRBJ2-2; D may be TRBD1 (7 bases). CDR1 is LNHDA and CDR2 is SQIVND in the germline V gene (reference sequence). CDR3 length: 15 residues. Trimming stripped 5 bases from V and 2 bases from J, with 12 bases between. Here the CDR3 DNA reads TGTGCCAGTAGTGTACAGGGGACTAACACCGGGGAGCTGTTTTTT. Residues: CASSVQGTNTGELFF. Filled out from reference TRBV19 and TRBJ2-2, the complete variable domain reads DGGITQSPKYLFRKEGQNVTLSCEQNLNHDAMYWYRQDPGQGLRLIYYSQIVNDFQKGDIAEGYSVSREKKESFPLTVTSAQKNPTAFYLCASSVQGTNTGELFFGEGSRLTVL.

The CDR3 protein is CASSDSDSFTGELFF. As DNA, the CDR3 is TGTGCCAGCAGTGACTCGGACAGCTTTACCGGGGAGCTGTTTTTT. The chain carries TRBV6-4 and TRBJ2-2, with a possible D match to TRBD1 (6 bases). There are 15 residues in the CDR3. Trimming shortened V by 0 bases and J by 5 bases, and 10 bases separated the two germline ends. CDR1 is MRHNA, CDR2 SNTAGT, per germline.

This chain's CDR3 is CASSEGGPDTQYF. CDR3 in DNA: TGTGCCAGCAGTGAGGGGGGTCCGGATACGCAGTATTTT. The chain uses TRBV6-4 and TRBJ2-3; possibly TRBD2 for D (6 bases). The ends were cut back, 3 bases at V and 6 bases at J, with 10 bases in the middle. The CDR3 runs 13 residues. Germline values: CDR1 MRHNA, CDR2 SNTAGT.

The chain employs TRBV3-1 (or the pseudogene TRBV3-2) and TRBJ1-2; 8 bases match TRBD1. CDR3 length: 14 residues. Unmatched junction bases numbered 9, after V lost 6 bases and J lost 6 bases. The germline V gene has CDR1 LGHDT and CDR2 YNNKEL (reference sequence). CDR3 coding DNA: TGTGCCAGCAGTCCCGCAGGGGGCTTGGATGGCTACACCTTC. This sequence encodes CASSPAGGLDGYTF.

This sequence joins TRBV11-1 and TRBJ2-2; D possibly uses TRBD1 or TRBD2 (5 bases each). In germline, CDR1 is SGHAT, CDR2 FQDESV (reference sequence). This CDR3 has 15 amino acids. V was trimmed by 5 bases and J by 4 bases, leaving 14 bases between them. The CDR3 DNA reads TGTGCCAGCAGCAACTTAGTTGGGGGCACCGGGGAGCTGTTTTTT. Translation: CASSNLVGGTGELFF.

This clone was seen only once. The chain links TRBV7-3 to TRBJ2-1; 9 bases line up with TRBD1. This CDR3 has 16 amino acids. The J segment lost 3 bases and the V segment lost 8 bases, leaving 11 bases of the junction unmatched. Germline values: CDR1 SGHTA, CDR2 FQGTGA. The CDR3 is CASSQWGTGIYNEQFF. The CDR3 region has the DNA TGTGCCAGCTCCCAATGGGGGACAGGGATCTACAATGAGCAGTTCTTC.

The gene calls are TRBV5-6 and TRBJ1-1; D is uncertain. CDR3 length: 15 residues. CDR1 is SGHDT and CDR2 is YYEEEE in the germline V gene. Trimming shortened V by 7 bases and J by 3 bases, and 19 bases separated the two germline ends. The CDR3 spells CASCSLGKGYTEAFF. The CDR3 DNA is TGTGCCAGCTGCTCCCTGGGGAAAGGGTACACTGAAGCTTTCTTT.

The V call is TRBV6-2 or TRBV6-3, the J call TRBJ2-2; D might be TRBD1 (5 bases). This CDR3 has 14 residues. Germline CDR1 MNHEY, CDR2 SVGEGT. V gave up 6 bases and J gave up 6 bases, with 14 bases separating them. CDR3 region: CASSLTGIAGELFF. In DNA, the CDR3 is TGTGCCAGCAGCCTCACAGGAATAGCCGGGGAGCTGTTTTTT.